These 12 T cell receptor beta chains came from one sample sequenced in a study of cytomegalovirus exposure and HLA in healthy donors. This PCR relied on a set of 60 Vbeta primers and 13 Jbeta primers. The table came from immunoSEQ multiplex PCR; TCRdb's copy has only in-frame clones and leaves some out. The table records roughly 100,000 clones, roughly four fifths of them present only once. The specimen sequenced was PBMCs. These receptors were collected from a man aged 45 to 65 in good health and CMV-seronegative.

This clone was seen only a few times. The chain couples TRBV11-2 to TRBJ2-4; 8 nucleotides agree with TRBD2. Germline values: CDR1 SGHAT, CDR2 FQNNGV. Losses at the gene ends were 5 bases for V and 6 bases for J; bases not matched to a gene: 6. The CDR3 has 14 amino acids. The CDR3 region is CASSPPGGANIQYF. The CDR3 DNA follows: TGTGCCAGCAGCCCCCCGGGGGGGGCAAACATTCAGTACTTC. Based on the CDR3 plus reference TRBV11-2 and TRBJ2-4, the full variable domain is EAGVAQSPRYKIIEKRQSVAFWCNPISGHATLYWYQQILGQGPKLLIQFQNNGVVDDSQLPKDRFSAERLKGVDSTLKIQPAKLEDSAVYLCASSPPGGANIQYFGAGTRLSVL.

This chain links TRBV25-1 with TRBJ2-3; D is possibly TRBD2 (5 bases). Germline CDR1 and CDR2: MGHDK and SYGVNS. Trimming cost V 0 bases and J 3 bases, with 10 bases left between them. This CDR3 is 15 amino acids long. The CDR3 coding sequence is TGTGCCAGCAGTGAATACGCGGGCTTGACAGATACGCAGTATTTT. It translates to CASSEYAGLTDTQYF.

The chain carries TRBV30 and TRBJ1-1; D remains unclear. Trimming took off 1 base at V and 0 bases at J, with 9 bases between the two ends. The CDR3 extends over 14 amino acids. Per the germline V gene, CDR1 is GTSNPN and CDR2 is SVGIG (reference sequence). The CDR3 nucleotides are TGTGCCTGGAGTGGTGGGCAACTGAACACTGAAGCTTTCTTT. Translation: CAWSGGQLNTEAFF.

This clone showed up just a few times. The chain couples TRBV19 to TRBJ1-6, with TRBD1 matching over 10 bases. The CDR3 covers 15 residues. J was trimmed by 14 bases and V by 5 bases; bases with no gene match: 12. The germline V gene has CDR1 LNHDA and CDR2 SQIVND (reference sequence). The DNA for the CDR3 is TGTGCCAGTAGTCCGGGGACAGGGGAAACTGGAGCCCTCCACTTT. Translated: CASSPGTGETGALHF.

The J gene is TRBJ2-5, the V gene TRBV5-4; D might be TRBD2 (6 bases). The ends were cut back, 7 bases at V and 2 bases at J, with 18 bases in the middle. The germline gives CDR1 SGHNT, CDR2 YYREEE (reference sequence). The CDR3 sequence is 15 residues long. CDR3 bases: TGTGCCAGCTCCCCTGTGGGGGGTCTTCAAGAGACCCAGTACTTC. Protein product: CASSPVGGLQETQYF.

The rearrangement links TRBV30 to TRBJ2-1, with 7 bases lining up with TRBD1. The V gene end was trimmed by 0 bases and the J gene end by 4 bases; junction bases not matched to a gene: 3. Per the germline V gene, CDR1 is GTSNPN and CDR2 is SVGIG (reference sequence). This CDR3 has 14 residues. CDR3 sequence: CAWSVTGLYNEQFF. The CDR3 DNA sequence: TGTGCCTGGAGTGTGACAGGGCTTTACAATGAGCAGTTCTTC.

This sequence joins TRBV4-1 and TRBJ1-5, with D possibly TRBD1 on 6 matching bases. This CDR3 is 15 amino acids long. Trimming pared 4 bases from V and 1 base from J, leaving 11 bases between. Germline CDR1 reads MGHRA; CDR2 reads YSYEKL. CDR3 DNA: TGCGCCAGCAGCCGAACAGGGTTAAGCAATCAGCCCCAGCATTTT. This encodes CASSRTGLSNQPQHF.

The chain has TRBV7-2 and TRBJ2-1; a weak D match, TRBD2 (5 bases). The length of the CDR3 is 15 residues. CDR1 and CDR2 (germline): SGHTA, FQGNSA. With 2 bases removed from V and 3 bases from J, the gap between germline ends came to 11 bases. CDR3: CASSLWAGGYNEQFF. CDR3 nucleotide sequence: TGTGCCAGCAGCTTATGGGCAGGAGGCTACAATGAGCAGTTCTTC.

The DNA for the CDR3 is TGCGCCAGCAGCCTTCAGACGGGAGGGTGGGAACAGCCCCAGCATTTT. Its protein is CASSLQTGGWEQPQHF. The chain has TRBV4-1 and TRBJ1-5, with unresolved D. The V end was cut by 4 bases, the J end by 7 bases, with 20 bases between. Per germline, CDR1 MGHRA and CDR2 YSYEKL. This CDR3 spans 16 amino acids.

V and J are TRBV11-2 and TRBJ2-5; possibly TRBD2 for D (6 bases). Germline CDR1 SGHAT, CDR2 FQNNGV. V lost 1 base, J lost 4 bases, and 13 bases lay in between. The CDR3 has 15 residues. In nucleotides, the CDR3 is TGTGCCAGCAGCTTAGTCCGGGGGTGGTCAGAGACCCAGTACTTC. Translating gives CASSLVRGWSETQYF.

This clone was found a few times. The chain has TRBV6-6 and TRBJ2-5; a weak D match, TRBD2 (7 bases). Per germline, CDR1 MNHNY and CDR2 SVGAGI (reference sequence). The germline V and J ends were trimmed by 7 bases and 5 bases, with 17 bases remaining between them. The CDR3 totals 14 residues. The CDR3 DNA reads as TGTGCCAGCACCGGGGGGCTAGTTGGGGAGACCCAGTACTTC. Its protein is CASTGGLVGETQYF.

This rearrangement joins TRBV2 to TRBJ2-5; D might be TRBD1 (6 bases). The CDR3 runs to 12 residues. CDR1 and CDR2 from the germline V gene are SNHLY and FYNNEI. With 8 bases removed from V and 5 bases from J, the gap between germline ends came to 12 bases. The DNA for the CDR3 is TGTGCCAGCTCCAGGGGACGGGAGACCCAGTACTTC. This encodes CASSRGRETQYF.